This T cell receptor beta chain was documented in a study of beta chain features in type 1 diabetes (dated by TCRdb to between 2017 and 2018). As for the study more broadly: Mean age, gender distribution, total cell number and subset yield did not differ between patients and healthy donors. Regulatory and stem cell-like memory subsets were isolated from only 8 patients and roughly 8 healthy donors, whereas naive and central memory subsets came from all 30 or so donors. A total of about 110,000,000 sorted cells were examined across all samples, and a strong correlation was observed between cell number per subset and RNA yield. The study compared the TCRB repertoires of sorted circulating CD4+ T cell subsets in recently diagnosed type 1 diabetes patients with those in matched healthy donors.

The High Capacity cDNA Reverse Transcription Kit was used to reverse transcribe all of the isolated RNA, meaning that expressed TCRB transcripts were what got sequenced. Deep immunoSEQ sequencing was applied to naive, central memory and regulatory T cell samples, giving an average of roughly 3.3 million total reads per sample. After sorted cells were lysed in RLT buffer, RNA was extracted with DNase-treated RNeasy Micro or Mini kits, with the choice depending on cell number. Each cell subset was processed separately to prevent cross-contamination, with patient and healthy donor samples processed together. TCRB sequences were amplified from cDNA with the immunoSEQ multiplex PCR, producing 87-bp fragments spanning the CDR3 region. Sequencing of the amplicons was performed on the Illumina HiSeq platform. In the paper's pipeline: PCR bias was computationally corrected using synthetic template baselines, reads within Hamming distance 2 were collapsed, and singletons that could not be merged were discarded. By aligning reads against IMGT, V, D and J genes, CDR3 length, and insertions or deletions at six rearrangement sites were assigned. Within each subset, clonotype counts were normalized to the number of sorted cells before true diversity and Gini coefficients were calculated with the tcR R package. Repertoire sharing was quantified using the overlap coefficient calculated on TCRB nucleotide sequences. As a proxy for the pre-selection repertoire, out-of-frame TCRB sequences from naive cells were analyzed. TCRdb's version of the immuneACCESS table is confined to in-frame rearrangements and falls short of the full clone set. An unresolved V gene accounts for under half of the shortfall where checked; the remainder is of unknown origin. V and J calls and clone size are those listed in that table; D and trimming were worked out from the DNA. The sample table contains just over 600,000 clones; only one count was recorded for less than 20% of them. Jointly, the top ten make up around 0.1% of the sample.

Here is what the overall study found, with its caveats: Shorter templates might be favored by PCR, yet because patient and control samples were amplified and corrected together, any such skew would affect both groups equally. At VDJ recombination sites, type 1 diabetes patients had fewer insertions and more deleted nucleotides, which implies abnormalities in thymic rearrangement. Because cDNA was sequenced instead of genomic DNA, highly expressing activated cells could be over-represented, though the groups showed no difference in activation or CD3 levels. Naive, central memory and regulatory TCRB repertoires appeared more similar among patients than among healthy donors. Type 1 diabetes patients showed a moderate but significant shortening of TCRB CDR3 length in all four CD4+ subsets. Only small numbers of individuals were included in the HLA sub-analyses, which left unresolved whether HLA type had any influence on TCRB rearrangement.

The CDR3 runs 15 residues from the cysteine to the phenylalanine. Only the CDR3 DNA is retained, 45 bases long and in frame from the first base. The germline V gene specifies SGHTA as CDR1 and FQGNSA as CDR2. Cut back by 6 bases and 4 bases, the V and J ends lie 15 bases apart. Each donor gave one peripheral blood draw, roughly 120 mL on average, collected into heparinised tubes. Using a panel that included CD45RO, CCR7, CD25, CD127, CD95 and CD27, naive, central memory, regulatory and stem cell-like memory CD4+ T cells were sorted on a BD FACSAria II. A purity above 95% was achieved for all sorted populations. Right away, PBMCs were isolated by Lymphoprep density gradient centrifugation and were stained directly, with no culture step. To minimize batch effects, samples were stained and sorted in pairs, one healthy donor with one patient per experiment. About this clone: Its antigen remains undetermined. Base qualities are not recorded, but no much larger clone differs from it by a single base.

The chain uses TRBV7-2 and TRBJ2-2; perhaps TRBD2 is the D gene, with 6 bases matching. The sample comprised naive CD4+ T cells from blood. Reading the label with the study, this specimen's cell subset or site is: true naive CD4+ T cells. This receptor was obtained from a man aged 18 to 30 in good health. The CDR3 region: CASRDRRGFTGELFF. In nucleotides, the sequence is TGTGCCAGCAGGGACCGCCGGGGGTTCACCGGGGAGCTGTTTTTT.